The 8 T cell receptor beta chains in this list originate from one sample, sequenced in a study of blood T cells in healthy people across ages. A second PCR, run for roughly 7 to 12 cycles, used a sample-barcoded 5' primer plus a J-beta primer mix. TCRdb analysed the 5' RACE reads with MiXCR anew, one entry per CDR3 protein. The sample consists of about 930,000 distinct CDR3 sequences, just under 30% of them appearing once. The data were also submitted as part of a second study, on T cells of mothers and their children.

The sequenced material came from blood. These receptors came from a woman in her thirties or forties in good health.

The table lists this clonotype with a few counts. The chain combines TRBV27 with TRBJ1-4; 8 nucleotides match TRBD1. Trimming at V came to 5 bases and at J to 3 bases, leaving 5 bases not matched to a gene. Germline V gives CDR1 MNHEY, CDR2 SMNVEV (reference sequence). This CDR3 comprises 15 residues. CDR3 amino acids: CASSPPDRANEKLFF. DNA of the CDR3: TGTGCCAGCAGTCCCCCGGACAGGGCTAATGAAAAACTGTTTTTT.

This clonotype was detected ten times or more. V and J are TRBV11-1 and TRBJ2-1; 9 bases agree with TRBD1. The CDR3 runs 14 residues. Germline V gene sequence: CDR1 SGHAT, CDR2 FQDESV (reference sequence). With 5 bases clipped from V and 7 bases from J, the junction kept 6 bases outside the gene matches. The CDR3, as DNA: TGTGCCAGCAGCCGACCCGGACAGGGGAATGAGCAGTTCTTC. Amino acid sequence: CASSRPGQGNEQFF.

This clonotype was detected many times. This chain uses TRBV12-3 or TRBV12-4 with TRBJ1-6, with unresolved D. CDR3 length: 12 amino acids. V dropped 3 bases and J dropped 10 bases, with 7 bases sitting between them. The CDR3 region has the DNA TGTGCCAGCAGTTTTGAGTACTCACCCCTCCACTTT. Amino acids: CASSFEYSPLHF.

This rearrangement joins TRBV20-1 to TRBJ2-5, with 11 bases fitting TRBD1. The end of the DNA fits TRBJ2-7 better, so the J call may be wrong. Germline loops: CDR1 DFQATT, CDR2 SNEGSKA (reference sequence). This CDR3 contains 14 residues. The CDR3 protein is CSAPDRGQVHEQYF. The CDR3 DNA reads TGCAGTGCTCCGGACAGGGGGCAGGTGCACGAGCAGTACTTC.

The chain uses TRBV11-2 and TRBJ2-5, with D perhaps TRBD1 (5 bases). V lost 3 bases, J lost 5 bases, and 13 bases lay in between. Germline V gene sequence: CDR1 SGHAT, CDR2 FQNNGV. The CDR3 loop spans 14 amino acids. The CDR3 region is CASSLQGFGETQYF. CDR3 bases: TGTGCCAGCAGCTTGCAGGGTTTCGGCGAGACCCAGTACTTC.

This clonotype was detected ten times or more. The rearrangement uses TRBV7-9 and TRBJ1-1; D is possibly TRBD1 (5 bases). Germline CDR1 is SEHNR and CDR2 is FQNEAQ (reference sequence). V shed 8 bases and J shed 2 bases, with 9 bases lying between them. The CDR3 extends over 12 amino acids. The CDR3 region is CASAQGNTEAFF. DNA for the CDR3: TGTGCCAGCGCCCAGGGAAACACTGAAGCTTTCTTT.

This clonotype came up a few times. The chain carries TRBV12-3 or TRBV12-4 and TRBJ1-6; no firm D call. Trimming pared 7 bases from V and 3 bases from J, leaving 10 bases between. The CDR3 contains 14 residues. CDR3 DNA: TGTGCCAGCACCGTAGACCACTATAATTCACCCCTCCACTTT. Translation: CASTVDHYNSPLHF.

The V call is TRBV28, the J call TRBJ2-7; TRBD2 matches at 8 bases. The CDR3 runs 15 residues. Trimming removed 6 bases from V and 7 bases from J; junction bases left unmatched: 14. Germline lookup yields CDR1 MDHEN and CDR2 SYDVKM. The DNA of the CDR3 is TGTGCCAGCAGCCTCGGGGGGGGCCGGTACAATGAGCAGTACTTC. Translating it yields CASSLGGGRYNEQYF.